The T cell receptor (beta chain) under discussion was sequenced for a study of cytomegalovirus exposure and HLA in healthy donors. Clones were read by immunoSEQ multiplex PCR, and TCRdb kept only the in-frame ones, dropping some. The data contain fewer than 250,000 clones, about 87% of them singletons. Findings and limits, study-wide: Accounts indicate the classifier identified cytomegalovirus status with strong specificity and sensitivity. The study designated roughly 160 TCR beta chains cytomegalovirus-associated. Subsequent analysis found a tendency for first-cohort TCR clusters to co-occur within the 90 to 150 validation repertoires.

From the roughly 120-subject validation cohort, which was separate from the roughly 630-subject first cohort, the donors were drawn. With regard to this clone: Its antigen is currently unknown.

This clonotype was sampled from a man aged 18-30 years in good health and CMV-seronegative. The specimen sequenced was PBMCs.

CDR3 nucleotides: TGTGCCAGCCAAGGGGAGGACTATGGCTACACCTTC. This encodes CASQGEDYGYTF. The genes are TRBV2 and TRBJ1-2; weak D call: TRBD1 (5 bases). Germline V gives CDR1 SNHLY, CDR2 FYNNEI. The CDR3 runs 12 residues. V was cut by 8 bases and J by 3 bases, with 10 bases left in between.